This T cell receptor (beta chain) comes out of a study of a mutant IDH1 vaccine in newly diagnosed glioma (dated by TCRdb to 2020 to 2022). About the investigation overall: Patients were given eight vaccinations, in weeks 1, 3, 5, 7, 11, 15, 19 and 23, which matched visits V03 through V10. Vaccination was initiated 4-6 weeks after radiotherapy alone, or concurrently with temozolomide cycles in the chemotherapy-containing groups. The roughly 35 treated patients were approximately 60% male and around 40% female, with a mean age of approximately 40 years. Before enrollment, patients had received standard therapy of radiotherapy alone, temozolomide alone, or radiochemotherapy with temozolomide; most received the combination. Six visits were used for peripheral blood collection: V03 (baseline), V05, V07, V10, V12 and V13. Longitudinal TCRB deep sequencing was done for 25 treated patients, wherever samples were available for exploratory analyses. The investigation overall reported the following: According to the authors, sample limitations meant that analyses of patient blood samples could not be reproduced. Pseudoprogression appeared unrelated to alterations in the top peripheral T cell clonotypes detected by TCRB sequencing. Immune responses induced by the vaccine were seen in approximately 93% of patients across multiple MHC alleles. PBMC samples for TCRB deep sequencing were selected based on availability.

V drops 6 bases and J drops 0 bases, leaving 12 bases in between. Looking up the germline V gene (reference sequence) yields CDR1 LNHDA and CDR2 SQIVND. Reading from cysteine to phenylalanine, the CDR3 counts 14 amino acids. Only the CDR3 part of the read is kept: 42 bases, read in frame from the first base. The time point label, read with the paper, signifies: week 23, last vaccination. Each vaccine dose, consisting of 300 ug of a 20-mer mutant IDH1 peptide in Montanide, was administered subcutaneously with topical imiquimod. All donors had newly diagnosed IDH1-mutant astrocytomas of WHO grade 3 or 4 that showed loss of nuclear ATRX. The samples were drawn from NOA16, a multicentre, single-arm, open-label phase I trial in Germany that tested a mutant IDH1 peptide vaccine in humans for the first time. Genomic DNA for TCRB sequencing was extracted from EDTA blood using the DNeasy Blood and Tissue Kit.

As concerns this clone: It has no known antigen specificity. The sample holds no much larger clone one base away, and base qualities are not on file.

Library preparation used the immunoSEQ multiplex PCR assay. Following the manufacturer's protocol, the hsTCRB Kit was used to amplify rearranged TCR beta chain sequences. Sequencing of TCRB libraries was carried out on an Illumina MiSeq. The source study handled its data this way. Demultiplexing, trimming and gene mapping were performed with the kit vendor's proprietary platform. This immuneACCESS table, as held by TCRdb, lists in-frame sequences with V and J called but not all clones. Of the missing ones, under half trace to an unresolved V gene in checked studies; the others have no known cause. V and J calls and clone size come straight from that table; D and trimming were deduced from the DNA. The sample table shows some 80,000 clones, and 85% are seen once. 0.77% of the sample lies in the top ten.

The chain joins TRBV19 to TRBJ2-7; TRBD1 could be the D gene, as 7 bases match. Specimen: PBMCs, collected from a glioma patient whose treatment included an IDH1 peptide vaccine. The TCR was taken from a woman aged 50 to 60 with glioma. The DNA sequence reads TGTGCCAGTAGCCGCCAGGGGGGCTCCTACGAGCAGTACTTC. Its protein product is CASSRQGGSYEQYF.